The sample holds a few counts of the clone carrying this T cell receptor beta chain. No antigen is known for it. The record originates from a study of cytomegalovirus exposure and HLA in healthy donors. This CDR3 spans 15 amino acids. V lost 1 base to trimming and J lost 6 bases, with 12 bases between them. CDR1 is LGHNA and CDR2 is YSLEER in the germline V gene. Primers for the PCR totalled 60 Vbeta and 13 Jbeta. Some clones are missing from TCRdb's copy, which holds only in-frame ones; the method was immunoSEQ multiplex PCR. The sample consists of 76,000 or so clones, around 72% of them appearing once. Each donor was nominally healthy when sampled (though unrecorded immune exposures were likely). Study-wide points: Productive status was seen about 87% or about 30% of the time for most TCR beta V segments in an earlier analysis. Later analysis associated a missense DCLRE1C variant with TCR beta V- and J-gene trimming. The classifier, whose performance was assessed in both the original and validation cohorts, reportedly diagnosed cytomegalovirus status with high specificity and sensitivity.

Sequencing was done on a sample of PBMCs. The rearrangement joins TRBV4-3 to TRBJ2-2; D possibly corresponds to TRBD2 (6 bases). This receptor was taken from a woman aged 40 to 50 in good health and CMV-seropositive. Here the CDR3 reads CASSQGRGGSGELFF. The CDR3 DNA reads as TGCGCCAGCAGCCAAGGGCGGGGTGGTTCCGGGGAGCTGTTTTTT.